Listed here is a single T cell receptor (beta chain). Antigen unknown. J lost 7 bases, V lost 5 bases, and 8 bases had no gene match. Germline CDR1 reads SGHRS; CDR2 reads YFSETQ. The CDR3 is 14 amino acids. These data come from a study of cytomegalovirus exposure and HLA in healthy donors. Study-level information: The same platform as the roughly 670 first-cohort repertoires was used for the 120 validation repertoires, a later analysis reported.

Profiling relied on immunoSEQ multiplex PCR, and the TCRdb table lists in-frame clones only, not all of them. The sample lists some 140,000 clones, approximately 84% occurring once. Study results and limitations: Listed as cytomegalovirus-associated were around 160 TCR beta chains. Reports credit the classifier with highly specific, highly sensitive diagnosis of cytomegalovirus status. According to a later analysis, TCR clusters from the first cohort tended to co-occur in the 120 or so validation repertoires.

This TCR derives from a young man in good health and CMV-seropositive. The sample was PBMCs. V usage is TRBV5-1 and J usage is TRBJ1-2, with 10 nucleotides matching TRBD1. The CDR3 nucleotides are TGCGCCAGCAGTCGGGACAGGGGCGTGAGTGGCTACACCTTC. Residues: CASSRDRGVSGYTF.